The sample holds one count of the clone carrying this T cell receptor beta chain. No antigen is known for it. CDR3 length: 15 residues. Germline-derived CDR1 and CDR2 are SNHLY and FYNNEI. J was trimmed by 3 bases and V by 5 bases; bases with no gene match: 9. The data were obtained in a study of Ad26.COV2.S vaccination and SARS-CoV-2 variants. On the study more broadly: This donor came from the COV1001 trial of Ad26.COV2.S. General observations from the study: Breadth, reportedly substantial, characterized the spike-specific CD8+ and CD4+ T cell responses after vaccination. There was a possibility that the TCR breadth and depth analyses underestimated total T cell responses.

Sequencing used immunoSEQ multiplex PCR; TCRdb keeps in-frame clones, though not all of them. This sample has some 500,000 clones; roughly 87% occur once, and the top ten carry around 2.6%. Treatment defined: over 15 received Ad26.COV2.S at low or high dose, single or two shots; about 5 received placebo; per-sample allocation not given. The study sampled participants on day 63 after the first vaccine or placebo injection. This TCR derives from a person between 18 and 60 years old who received the Ad26.COV2.S COVID-19 vaccine or a placebo. The rearrangement uses TRBV2 and TRBJ1-2, with 7 positions matching TRBD1. The input for sequencing was peripheral blood, taken in a trial of Ad26.COV2.S vaccine versus placebo. The CDR3 DNA reads TGTGCCAGCAGTAGGGGACAGATCCGGGACTATGGCTACACCTTC. This encodes CASSRGQIRDYGYTF.